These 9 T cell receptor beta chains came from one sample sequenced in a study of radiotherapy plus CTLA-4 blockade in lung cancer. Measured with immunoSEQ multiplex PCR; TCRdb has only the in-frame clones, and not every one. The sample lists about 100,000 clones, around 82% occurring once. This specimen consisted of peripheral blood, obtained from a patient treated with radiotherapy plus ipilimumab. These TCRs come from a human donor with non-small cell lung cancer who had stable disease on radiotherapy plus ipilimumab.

The DNA for the CDR3 is TGTGCCAGTAGTCTAAAATCTCGGAGTACCTATGAAAAACTGTTTTTT. Protein product: CASSLKSRSTYEKLFF. J is TRBJ1-4 and V is TRBV19; no clear D. The V and J ends lost 5 bases and 6 bases respectively, with 19 bases between them. CDR1 and CDR2 (germline): LNHDA, SQIVND (reference sequence). The CDR3 spans 16 residues. Full variable domain (remainder filled in from reference TRBV19 and TRBJ1-4): DGGITQSPKYLFRKEGQNVTLSCEQNLNHDAMYWYRQDPGQGLRLIYYSQIVNDFQKGDIAEGYSVSREKKESFPLTVTSAQKNPTAFYLCASSLKSRSTYEKLFFGSGTQLSVL.

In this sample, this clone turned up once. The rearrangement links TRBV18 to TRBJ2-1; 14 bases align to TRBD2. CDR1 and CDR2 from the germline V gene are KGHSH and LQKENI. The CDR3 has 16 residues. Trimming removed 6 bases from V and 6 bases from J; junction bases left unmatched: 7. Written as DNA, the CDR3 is TGTGCCAGCTCCCCGGGACTAGCGGGAGCTAGCAATGAGCAGTTCTTC. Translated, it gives CASSPGLAGASNEQFF.

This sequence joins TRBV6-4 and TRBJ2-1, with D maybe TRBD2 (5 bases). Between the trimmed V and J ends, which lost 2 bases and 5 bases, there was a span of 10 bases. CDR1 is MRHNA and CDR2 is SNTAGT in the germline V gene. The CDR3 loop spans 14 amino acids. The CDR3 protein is CASSDRGYDNEQFF. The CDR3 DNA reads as TGTGCCAGCAGTGACCGGGGTTACGACAATGAGCAGTTCTTC.

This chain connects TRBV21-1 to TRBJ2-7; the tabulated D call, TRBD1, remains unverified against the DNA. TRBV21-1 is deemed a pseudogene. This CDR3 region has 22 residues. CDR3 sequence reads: CASRPLGPGQGSPKKGQAEQYF. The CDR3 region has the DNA TGTGCCAGCAGGCCCTTGGGACCGGGACAGGGGTCCCCGAAGAAAGGGCAGGCCGAGCAGTACTTC.

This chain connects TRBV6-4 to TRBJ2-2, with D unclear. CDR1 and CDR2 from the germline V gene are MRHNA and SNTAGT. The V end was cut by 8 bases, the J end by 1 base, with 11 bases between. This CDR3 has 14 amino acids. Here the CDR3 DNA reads TGTGCCAGCGCCAGGTCCCAGAACACCGGGGAGCTGTTTTTT. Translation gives CASARSQNTGELFF.

The CDR3 is CASRIQANTGELFF. CDR3 DNA: TGTGCCAGCAGGATTCAGGCGAACACCGGGGAGCTGTTTTTT. The chain links TRBV7-9 to TRBJ2-2; unclear D gene. V lost 6 bases and J 0 bases, leaving 8 bases between the germline ends. The CDR3 spans 14 residues. Germline loops: CDR1 SEHNR, CDR2 FQNEAQ (reference sequence).

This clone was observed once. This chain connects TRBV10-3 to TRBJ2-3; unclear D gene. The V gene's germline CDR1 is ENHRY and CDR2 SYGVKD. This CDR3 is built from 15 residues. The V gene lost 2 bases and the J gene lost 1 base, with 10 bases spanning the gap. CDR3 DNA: TGTGCCATCAGTGAGGCCGATGGGCGCACAGATACGCAGTATTTT. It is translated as CAISEADGRTDTQYF.

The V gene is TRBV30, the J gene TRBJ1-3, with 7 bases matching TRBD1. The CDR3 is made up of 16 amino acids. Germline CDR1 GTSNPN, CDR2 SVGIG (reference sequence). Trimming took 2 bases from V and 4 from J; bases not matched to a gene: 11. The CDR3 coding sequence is TGTGCCTGGAGTTCATTAGGGGGCCGGAGCGGAAACACCATATATTTT. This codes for CAWSSLGGRSGNTIYF.

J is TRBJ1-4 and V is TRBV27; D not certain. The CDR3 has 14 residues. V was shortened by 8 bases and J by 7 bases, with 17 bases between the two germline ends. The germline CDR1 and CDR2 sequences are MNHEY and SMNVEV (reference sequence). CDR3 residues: CASRRTGGAEKLFF. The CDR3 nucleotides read TGTGCCAGCCGTAGGACGGGAGGTGCTGAAAAACTGTTTTTT. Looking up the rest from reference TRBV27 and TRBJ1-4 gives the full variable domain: EAQVTQNPRYLITVTGKKLTVTCSQNMNHEYMSWYRQDPGLGLRQIYYSMNVEVTDKGDVPEGYKVSRKEKRNFPLILESPSPNQTSLYFCASRRTGGAEKLFFGSGTQLSVL.